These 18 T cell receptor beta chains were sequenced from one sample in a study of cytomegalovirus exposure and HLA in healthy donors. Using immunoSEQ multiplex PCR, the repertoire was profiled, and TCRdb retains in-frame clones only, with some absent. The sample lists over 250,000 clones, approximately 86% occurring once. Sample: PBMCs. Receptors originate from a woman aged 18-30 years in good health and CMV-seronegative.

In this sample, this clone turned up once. The CDR3 sequence: CASSQIGGSYTF. CDR3 sequence (DNA): TGTGCCAGCAGTCAGATAGGGGGAAGCTACACCTTC. The chain uses TRBV6-5 and TRBJ1-2; possibly TRBD1 for D (6 bases). Germline CDR1 and CDR2: MNHEY and SVGAGI. This CDR3 spans 12 amino acids. The ends were cut back, 5 bases at V and 9 bases at J, with 13 bases in the middle.

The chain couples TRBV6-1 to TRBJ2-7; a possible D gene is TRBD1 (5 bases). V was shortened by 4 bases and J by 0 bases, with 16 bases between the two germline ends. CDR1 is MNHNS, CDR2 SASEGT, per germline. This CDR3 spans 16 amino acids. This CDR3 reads CASSVRDSQSSYEQYF. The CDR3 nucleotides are TGTGCCAGCAGTGTCCGAGACAGCCAGAGCTCCTACGAGCAGTACTTC.

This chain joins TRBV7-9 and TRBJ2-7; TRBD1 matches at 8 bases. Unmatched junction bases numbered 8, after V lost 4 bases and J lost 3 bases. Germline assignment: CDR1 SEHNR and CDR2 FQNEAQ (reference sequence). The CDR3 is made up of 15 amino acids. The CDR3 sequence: CASSYPRTGYYEQYF. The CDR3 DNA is TGTGCCAGCAGCTACCCTAGGACAGGGTACTACGAGCAGTACTTC.

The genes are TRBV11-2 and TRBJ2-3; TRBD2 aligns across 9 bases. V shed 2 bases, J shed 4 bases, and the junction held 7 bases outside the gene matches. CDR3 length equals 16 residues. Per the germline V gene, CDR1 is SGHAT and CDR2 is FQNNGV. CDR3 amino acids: CASSLFGREGADTQYF. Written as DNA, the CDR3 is TGTGCCAGCAGCTTATTCGGGCGGGAGGGCGCAGATACGCAGTATTTT.

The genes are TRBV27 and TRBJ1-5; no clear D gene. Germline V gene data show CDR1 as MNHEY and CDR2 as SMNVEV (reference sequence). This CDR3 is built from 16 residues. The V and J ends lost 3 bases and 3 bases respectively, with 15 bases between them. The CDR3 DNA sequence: TGTGCCAGCAGTTTGTGGGCCTCCCCCAACAATCAGCCCCAGCATTTT. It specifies CASSLWASPNNQPQHF.

The CDR3 DNA reads TGTGCCAGCAGCTTGTACTTGGGGGGAGGTGGTTACGAGCAGTACTTC. Its protein product is CASSLYLGGGGYEQYF. This chain uses TRBV5-5 with TRBJ2-7; a weak D match, TRBD2 (6 bases). V was trimmed by 1 base and J by 4 bases, leaving 18 bases between them. Germline assignment: CDR1 SGHKS and CDR2 YYEKEE (reference sequence). This CDR3 contains 16 residues.

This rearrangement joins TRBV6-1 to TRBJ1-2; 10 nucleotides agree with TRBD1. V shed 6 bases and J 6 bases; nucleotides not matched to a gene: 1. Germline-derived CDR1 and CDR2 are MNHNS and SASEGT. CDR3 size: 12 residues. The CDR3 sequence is CASRDRGDGYTF. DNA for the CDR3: TGTGCCAGCAGGGACAGGGGGGATGGCTACACCTTC.

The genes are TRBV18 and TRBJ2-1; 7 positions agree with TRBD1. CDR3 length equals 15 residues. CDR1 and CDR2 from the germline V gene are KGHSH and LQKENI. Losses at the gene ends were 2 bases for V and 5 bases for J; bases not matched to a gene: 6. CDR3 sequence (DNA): TGTGCCAGCTCACCAAAGGGACAGCAGGACAATGAGCAGTTCTTC. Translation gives CASSPKGQQDNEQFF.

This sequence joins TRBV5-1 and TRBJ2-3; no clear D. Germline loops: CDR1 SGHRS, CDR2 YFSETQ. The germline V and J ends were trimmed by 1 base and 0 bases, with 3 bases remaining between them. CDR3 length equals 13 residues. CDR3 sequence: CASSLPSTDTQYF. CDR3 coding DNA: TGCGCCAGCAGCTTGCCTAGCACAGATACGCAGTATTTT.

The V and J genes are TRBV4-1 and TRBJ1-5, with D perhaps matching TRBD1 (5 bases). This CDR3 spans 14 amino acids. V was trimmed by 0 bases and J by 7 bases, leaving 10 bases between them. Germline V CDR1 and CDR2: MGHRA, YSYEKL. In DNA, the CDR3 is TGCGCCAGCAGCCAAGACAGGGACTACCAGCCCCAGCATTTT. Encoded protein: CASSQDRDYQPQHF.

This CDR3 reads CASGAGGRTYNEQFF. CDR3 coding DNA: TGCGCCAGCGGGGCGGGAGGGAGGACCTACAATGAGCAGTTCTTC. This rearrangement joins TRBV5-1 to TRBJ2-1, with 9 bases matching TRBD2. Germline CDR1 reads SGHRS; CDR2 reads YFSETQ. The length of the CDR3 is 15 residues. V was pared by 7 bases and J by 2 bases, with 7 bases of the junction left unmatched.

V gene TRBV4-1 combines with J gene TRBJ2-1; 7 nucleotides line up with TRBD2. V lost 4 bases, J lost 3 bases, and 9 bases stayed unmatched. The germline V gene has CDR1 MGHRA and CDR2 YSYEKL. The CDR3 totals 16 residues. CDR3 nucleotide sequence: TGCGCCAGCAGCCCCGTTGCGCTAGCGGACTACAATGAGCAGTTCTTC. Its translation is CASSPVALADYNEQFF.

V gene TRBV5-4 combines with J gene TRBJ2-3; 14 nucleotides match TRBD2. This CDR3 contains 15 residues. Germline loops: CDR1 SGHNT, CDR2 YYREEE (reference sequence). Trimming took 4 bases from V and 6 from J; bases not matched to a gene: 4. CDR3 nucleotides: TGTGCCAGCAGCCCGGGACTAGCGGGAGTTGATACGCAGTATTTT. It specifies CASSPGLAGVDTQYF.

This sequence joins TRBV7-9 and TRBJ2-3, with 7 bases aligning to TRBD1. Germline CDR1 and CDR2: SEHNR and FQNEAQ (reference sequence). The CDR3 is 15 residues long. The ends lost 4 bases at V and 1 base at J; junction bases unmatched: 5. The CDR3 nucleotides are TGTGCCAGCAGCTCGGGACAGATCCGCACAGATACGCAGTATTTT. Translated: CASSSGQIRTDTQYF.

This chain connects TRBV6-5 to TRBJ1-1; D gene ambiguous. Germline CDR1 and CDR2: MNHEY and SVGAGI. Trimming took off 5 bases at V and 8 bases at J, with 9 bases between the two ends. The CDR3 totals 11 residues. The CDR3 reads CASSHRSEAFF. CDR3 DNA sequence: TGTGCCAGCAGTCACCGGTCCGAAGCTTTCTTT.

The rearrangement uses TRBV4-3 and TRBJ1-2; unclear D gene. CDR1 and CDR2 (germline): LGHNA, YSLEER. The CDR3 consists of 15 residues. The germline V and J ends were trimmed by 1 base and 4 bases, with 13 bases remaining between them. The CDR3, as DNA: TGCGCCAGCAGCCAAGTCTCGGCAGGTGCCTATGGCTACACCTTC. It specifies CASSQVSAGAYGYTF.

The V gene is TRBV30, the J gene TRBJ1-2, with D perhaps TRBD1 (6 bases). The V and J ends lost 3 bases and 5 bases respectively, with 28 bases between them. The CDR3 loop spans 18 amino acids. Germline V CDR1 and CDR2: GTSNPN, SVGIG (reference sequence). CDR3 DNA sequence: TGTGCCTGGAGACCCGACAGGTGGTCTAGGGAATCCTATTATGGCTACACCTTC. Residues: CAWRPDRWSRESYYGYTF.

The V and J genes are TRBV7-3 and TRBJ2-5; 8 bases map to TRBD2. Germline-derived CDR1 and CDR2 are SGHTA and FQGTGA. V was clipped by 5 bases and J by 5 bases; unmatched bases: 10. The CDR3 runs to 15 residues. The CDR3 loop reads CASSEAGAPRETQYF. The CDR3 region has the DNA TGTGCCAGCAGCGAAGCGGGGGCTCCCAGGGAGACCCAGTACTTC.